The T cell receptor (beta chain) under discussion was sequenced for a study of beta chain features in type 1 diabetes. Once sorted, every population was more than 98% pure. Every bit of the isolated RNA underwent reverse transcription, so sequencing read expressed TCRB transcripts. Produced via immunoSEQ multiplex PCR; TCRdb's table is partial and in-frame only. Among a few hundred thousand clones listed, 9% to 10% were seen once. The CDR3 is 14 residues long. V lost 7 bases to trimming and J lost 2 bases, with 13 bases between them. Germline V lookup: CDR1 SGHRS, CDR2 YFSETQ. Material: naive CD4+ T cells from blood. The chain uses TRBV5-1 and TRBJ1-3; maybe TRBD1 (5 bases). The receptor was isolated from a woman under 30 in good health. The CDR3 here is CASATESAGNTIYF. In DNA form, the CDR3 reads TGCGCCAGCGCGACAGAGTCTGCTGGAAACACCATATATTTT.